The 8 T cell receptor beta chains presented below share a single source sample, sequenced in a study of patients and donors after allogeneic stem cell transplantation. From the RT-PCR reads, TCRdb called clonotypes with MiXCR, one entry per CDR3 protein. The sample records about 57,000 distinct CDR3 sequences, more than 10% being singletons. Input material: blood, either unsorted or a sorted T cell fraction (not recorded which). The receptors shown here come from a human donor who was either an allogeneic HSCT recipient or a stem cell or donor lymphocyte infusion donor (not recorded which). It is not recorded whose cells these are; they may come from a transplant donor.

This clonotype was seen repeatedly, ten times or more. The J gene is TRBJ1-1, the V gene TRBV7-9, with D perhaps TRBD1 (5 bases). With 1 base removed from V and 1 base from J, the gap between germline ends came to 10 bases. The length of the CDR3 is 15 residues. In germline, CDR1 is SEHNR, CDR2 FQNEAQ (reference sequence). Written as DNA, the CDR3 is TGTGCCAGCAGCTTAGGCGGTCAGGGGAACACTGAAGCTTTCTTT. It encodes CASSLGGQGNTEAFF.

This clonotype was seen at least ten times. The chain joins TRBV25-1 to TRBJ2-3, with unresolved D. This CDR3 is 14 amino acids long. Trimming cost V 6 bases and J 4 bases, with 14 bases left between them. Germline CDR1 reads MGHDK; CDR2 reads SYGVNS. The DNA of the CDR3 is TGTGCCAGCAGCCAGAATTTTAAGGCAGATACGCAGTATTTT. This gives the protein CASSQNFKADTQYF.

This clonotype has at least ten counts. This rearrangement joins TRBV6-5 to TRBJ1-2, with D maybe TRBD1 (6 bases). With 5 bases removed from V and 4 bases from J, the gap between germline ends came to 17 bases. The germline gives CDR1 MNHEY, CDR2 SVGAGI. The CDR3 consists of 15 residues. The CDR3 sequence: CASSPSRGLGYGYTF. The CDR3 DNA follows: TGTGCCAGCAGTCCCTCGAGGGGGTTGGGCTATGGCTACACCTTC.

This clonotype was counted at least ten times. The CDR3 here is CASSSPLTGYTDTQYF. The CDR3 nucleotides read TGTGCCAGCAGTTCTCCCCTTACGGGGTACACAGATACGCAGTATTTT. The chain couples TRBV12-3 or TRBV12-4 to TRBJ2-3; tentative D call: TRBD2 (5 bases). The CDR3 runs to 16 residues. Trimming shortened V by 4 bases and J by 2 bases, and 16 bases separated the two germline ends.

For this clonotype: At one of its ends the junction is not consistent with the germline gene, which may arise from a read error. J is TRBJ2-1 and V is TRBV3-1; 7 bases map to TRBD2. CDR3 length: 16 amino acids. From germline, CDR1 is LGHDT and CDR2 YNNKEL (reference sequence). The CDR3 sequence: CAGSQDGGRTYNEQFF. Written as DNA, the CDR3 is TGTGCCGGCAGCCAAGACGGCGGGAGAACCTACAATGAGCAGTTCTTC.

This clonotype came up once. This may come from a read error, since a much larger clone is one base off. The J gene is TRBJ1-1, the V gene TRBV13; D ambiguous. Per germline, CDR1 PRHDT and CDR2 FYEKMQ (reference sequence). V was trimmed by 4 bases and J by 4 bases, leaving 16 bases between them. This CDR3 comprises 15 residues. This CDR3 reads CASSSPNSWGTEAFF. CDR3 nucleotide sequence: TGTGCCAGCAGCTCTCCTAACTCCTGGGGCACTGAAGCTTTCTTT.

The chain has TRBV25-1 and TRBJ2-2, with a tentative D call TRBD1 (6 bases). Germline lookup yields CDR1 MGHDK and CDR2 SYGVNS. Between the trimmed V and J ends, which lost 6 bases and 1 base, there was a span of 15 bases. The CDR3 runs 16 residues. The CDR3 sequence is CASREGGRGNTGELFF. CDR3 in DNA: TGTGCCAGCAGAGAAGGGGGTAGGGGGAACACCGGGGAGCTGTTTTTT.

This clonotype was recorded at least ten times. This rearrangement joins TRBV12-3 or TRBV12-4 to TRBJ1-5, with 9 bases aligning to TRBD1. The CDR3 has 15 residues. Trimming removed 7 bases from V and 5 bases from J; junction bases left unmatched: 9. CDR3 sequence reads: CASNVGTGPYQPQHF. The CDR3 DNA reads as TGTGCCAGCAATGTCGGGACAGGGCCATATCAGCCCCAGCATTTT.